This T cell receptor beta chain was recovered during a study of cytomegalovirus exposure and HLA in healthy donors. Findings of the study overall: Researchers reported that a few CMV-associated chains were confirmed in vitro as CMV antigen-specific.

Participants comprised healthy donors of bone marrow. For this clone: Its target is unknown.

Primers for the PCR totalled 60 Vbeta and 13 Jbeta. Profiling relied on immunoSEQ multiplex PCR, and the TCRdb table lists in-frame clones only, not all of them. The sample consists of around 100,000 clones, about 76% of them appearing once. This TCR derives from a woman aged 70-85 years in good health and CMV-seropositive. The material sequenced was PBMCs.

CDR3 sequence: CASSPLRGTEGAGELFF. The CDR3 nucleotides are TGTGCCAGCAGCCCTCTTCGAGGGACAGAAGGGGCCGGGGAGCTGTTTTTT. V and J are TRBV9 and TRBJ2-2, with 7 positions matching TRBD1. V lost 4 bases and J lost 6; bases outside the gene matches: 15. The CDR3 extends over 17 amino acids. Per germline, CDR1 SGDLS and CDR2 YYNGEE.